This T cell receptor beta chain appears in the sequencing data of a study of identical twins. MiXCR, run by TCRdb on the 5' RACE reads, gives a single entry per CDR3 protein. The table records roughly 710,000 distinct CDR3 sequences, 6.1% of them present only once. Whole-study results and caveats: The models gave estimates that fell short of the out-of-frame TCR alpha sharing seen in monozygotic twins. The abundant beta clonotypes from cord blood had fewer insertions, and memory repertoires had none of this.

V lost 1 base to trimming and J lost 2 bases, with 16 bases between them. There are 17 residues in the CDR3. In its sample, this clonotype was seen many times. Its antigen is not known. The chain joins TRBV12-3 or TRBV12-4 to TRBJ2-3; D is possibly TRBD1 (6 bases). The sample taken for sequencing was naive T cells sorted from blood. The TCR sequence derives from a man between 18 and 29 years old in good health. The CDR3 sequence is CASSLVGTTRPTDTQYF. As DNA, the CDR3 is TGTGCCAGCAGTTTAGTTGGGACAACAAGGCCCACAGATACGCAGTATTTT.